A selection of T cell receptor beta chains follows, all from one sample in a study of PD-1 and CTLA-4 blockade in melanoma. Clones were sequenced by immunoSEQ multiplex PCR, and TCRdb holds only the in-frame ones, with some missing. Of almost 30,000 clones in the sample, roughly nine tenths were seen once. The sample was CD8+ T cells from peripheral blood, taken before anti-PD-1 treatment. The receptors originated from a human donor with melanoma. The CDR3 runs from the conserved cysteine through the conserved F or W. D genes are given only for firm matches. Clone size is given for some rows only: seen once, a few or many times, or a class if the clone is expanded.

TRBD1,TRBJ1-6,.,TRBV6-2/TRBV6-3,TGTGCCAGCAGTCGGACAGGGGATTATTCACCCCTCCACTTT,CASSRTGDYSPLHF
.,TRBJ2-3,.,TRBV11-2,TGTGCCAGCAGCCAACGGGACTTCGTAGATACGCAGTATTTT,CASSQRDFVDTQYF
.,TRBJ1-1,.,TRBV9,TGTGCCAGCAGCGTAGGCGGTGCAACTGAAGCTTTCTTT,CASSVGGATEAFF
.,TRBJ1-4,.,TRBV5-4,TGTGCCAGCAGCTTGGCCGGAGGGGCCCTGGCCGATGAAAAACTGTTTTTT,CASSLAGGALADEKLFF
.,TRBJ2-1,.,TRBV12-5,TGTGCTAGTGGCCGGGGCACCTACAATGAGCAGTTCTTC,CASGRGTYNEQFF
.,TRBJ1-1,few,TRBV6-5,TGTGCCACCTACAGAGGGGCTGAAGCTTTCTTT,CATYRGAEAFF
TRBD1,TRBJ1-1,.,TRBV28,TGTGCCAGCAGTTTACGGATGGAGGGGGCCACTGAAGCTTTCTTT,CASSLRMEGATEAFF
.,TRBJ2-7,.,TRBV28,TGTGCCAGCAGTTTTGAGGGCTACGAGCAGTACTTC,CASSFEGYEQYF
.,TRBJ2-5,.,TRBV14,TGTGCCAGCAGCCGATCCGGGGTAGGTGCAGAAGAGACCCAGTACTTC,CASSRSGVGAEETQYF
.,TRBJ1-2,.,TRBV30,TGTGCCTGGAATCCCGGGACCTTCTATGGCTACACCTTC,CAWNPGTFYGYTF
TRBD1,TRBJ2-1,.,TRBV28,TGTGCCAGCAGTTGGACAGGGGGCAATGAGCAGTTCTTC,CASSWTGGNEQFF
.,TRBJ2-7,.,TRBV5-8,TGTGCCAGCAGCTTCCCCGGGCGTCTAGCGTTAACCTACGAGCAGTACTTC,CASSFPGRLALTYEQYF
TRBD1,TRBJ1-2,.,TRBV29-1,TGCAGCGTCCCGGGACAGGGCCTCTTCTATGGCTACACCTTC,CSVPGQGLFYGYTF
.,TRBJ2-3,.,TRBV6-5,TGTGCCAGCAGTTACTTTGCAGGGGCCACAGATACGCAGTATTTT,CASSYFAGATDTQYF
.,TRBJ2-2,.,TRBV28,TGTGCCAGCAGTTTTGGGTACACCGGGGAGCTGTTTTTT,CASSFGYTGELFF
TRBD2,TRBJ2-7,.,TRBV9,TGTGCCAGCAGCGTAGATGCTAGCGGGGCCTACGAGCAGTACTTC,CASSVDASGAYEQYF
TRBD1,TRBJ2-7,.,TRBV27,TGTGCCAGCAGCCTCGGGACAGGGATCTACGAGCAGTACTTC,CASSLGTGIYEQYF
TRBD2,TRBJ2-7,.,TRBV7-6,TGTGCCAGCAGCTTAGTAGAGAGCGGGGCGCCTTGGGAGCAGTACTTC,CASSLVESGAPWEQYF
.,TRBJ1-1,few,TRBV5-1,TGCGCCAGCAGCTTGGCTACCCCCGGTGAGACTGAAGCTTTCTTT,CASSLATPGETEAFF
.,TRBJ2-3,.,TRBV28,TGTGCCAGCAGCCCCCCCTCGCCCGACGATACGCAGTATTTT,CASSPPSPDDTQYF
.,TRBJ1-1,.,TRBV7-3,TGTGCCAGCCGCGGGGCGGGGAACACTGAAGCTTTCTTT,CASRGAGNTEAFF
.,TRBJ1-2,.,TRBV7-8,TGTGCCAGCAGCTTAGTTATGTGGCAGGGAGGCGGTGGCGATCATGGCTACACCTTC,CASSLVMWQGGGGDHGYTF
.,TRBJ1-5,.,TRBV5-6,TGTGCCAGCAGCTTGGGTTTGCAGGGGCCCCAGCATTTT,CASSLGLQGPQHF
.,TRBJ2-3,.,TRBV6-5,TGTGCCAGCAGGCCACTCTCTCCGGGGCCAGATACGCAGTATTTT,CASRPLSPGPDTQYF
.,TRBJ2-7,.,TRBV3-1/TRBV3-2,TGTGCCAGCAGCCAAGACGGGACTGGCTCCTACGAGCAGTACTTC,CASSQDGTGSYEQYF
TRBD1,TRBJ2-5,.,TRBV29-1,TGCAGCGTGGACAGGGGCGTCCAAGAGACCCAGTACTTC,CSVDRGVQETQYF
.,TRBJ1-1,.,TRBV13,TGTGCCAGCAGCTTAGAACAGGGATTTAGGAACACTGAAGCTTTCTTT,CASSLEQGFRNTEAFF
TRBD1,TRBJ2-5,.,TRBV28,TGTGCCACCCAAGGACAGGGAAGGTTCGAGACCCAGTACTTC,CATQGQGRFETQYF
.,TRBJ2-7,once,TRBV27,TGTGCCAGCAGTGTCGGGACTTCCTACGAGCAGTACTTC,CASSVGTSYEQYF
.,TRBJ1-5,.,TRBV2,TGTGCCAGCAGTGGACAGTTGGATCAGCCCCAGCATTTT,CASSGQLDQPQHF
.,TRBJ2-5,.,TRBV12-3/TRBV12-4,TGTGCCAGCAGACAGTACCAAGAGACCCAGTACTTC,CASRQYQETQYF
TRBD1,TRBJ1-5,.,TRBV27,TGTGCCAGCAGTACAGGGGGCAATCAGCCCCAGCATTTT,CASSTGGNQPQHF
TRBD1,TRBJ2-4,.,TRBV7-6,TGTGCCAGCAGCTCCAGGGGGCAGGAAGGGGACATTCAGTACTTC,CASSSRGQEGDIQYF
TRBD1,TRBJ1-6,few,TRBV19,TGTGCCAGTAGTCCTTCGTGGGACAGGGGCGAGGCACCCCTCCACTTT,CASSPSWDRGEAPLHF
.,TRBJ1-1,.,TRBV7-2,TGTGCCAGCAGCTTAACCACCGGGGGAGGCACTGAAGCTTTCTTT,CASSLTTGGGTEAFF
.,TRBJ2-1,.,TRBV25-1,TGTGCCAGCAGTGAGCCGACAGGAGGATTATACAATGAGCAGTTCTTC,CASSEPTGGLYNEQFF
TRBD1,TRBJ1-2,once,TRBV30,TGTGCCTGGAGGACAGGGGACTATGGCTACACCTTC,CAWRTGDYGYTF
.,TRBJ2-5,.,TRBV3-1/TRBV3-2,TGTGCCAGCAGCCAAGATCTAGGAGACGGTCAAGAGACCCAGTACTTC,CASSQDLGDGQETQYF
TRBD1,TRBJ2-7,once,TRBV3-1/TRBV3-2,TGTGCCAGCAGCCAAGGGACAGGGCCGCCCTACGAGCAGTACTTC,CASSQGTGPPYEQYF
.,TRBJ2-7,once,TRBV9,TGTGCCAGCGGGAGCGGCGCTAGTCTCGAGCAGTACTTC,CASGSGASLEQYF
.,TRBJ2-7,.,TRBV14,TGTGCCAGCAGCCCGAAAGGAGTCTGGTTCCACGAGCAGTACTTC,CASSPKGVWFHEQYF
.,TRBJ1-6,.,TRBV27,TGTGCCAGCAAGGAATTACTCGGATCGAATTCACCCCTCCACTTT,CASKELLGSNSPLHF
.,TRBJ2-1,.,TRBV6-5,TGTGCCAGCATCCCGAACAGGGCGGGCGGCAATGAGCAGTTCTTC,CASIPNRAGGNEQFF
TRBD1,TRBJ2-5,.,TRBV7-2,TGTGCCAGCAGCCCTCGACTGGACAGGGCCCAAGAGACCCAGTACTTC,CASSPRLDRAQETQYF
.,TRBJ1-2,.,TRBV2,TGTGCCAGCAGTGGGTCAGGCTATGGCTACACCTTC,CASSGSGYGYTF
.,TRBJ1-2,.,TRBV7-8,TGTGCCAGCAGCTTAAAGGTTCCGCCAGCTAACTATGGCTACACCTTC,CASSLKVPPANYGYTF
.,TRBJ1-2,.,TRBV7-7,TGTGCCAGCAGCTCAATCCGGGGCGAGGGTGGGGACTATGGCTACACCTTC,CASSSIRGEGGDYGYTF
TRBD2,TRBJ2-7,.,TRBV6-6,TGTGCCAGCAGTTACTCGGGGACTAGTCCATCCTACGAGCAGTACTTC,CASSYSGTSPSYEQYF